The clone carrying this T cell receptor beta chain was observed a handful of times. Its antigen remains unknown. V shed 1 base, J shed 4 bases, and the junction held 12 bases outside the gene matches. The CDR3 has 19 residues. The germline V gene encodes CDR1 MDHEN and CDR2 SYDVKM. This specimen belongs to a study of response to subunit inactivated influenza vaccine. TCRdb fed the RT-PCR reads into MiXCR, producing one record per CDR3 protein. This sample has 650,000 to 800,000 distinct CDR3 sequences, with approximately 13% found just once. Whole-study findings and limits: Only a handful of new T cells, the authors suggested, are recruited with each seasonal influenza vaccination.

Sequencing was performed on PBMCs from blood, taken 14 to 15 days before vaccination. The source is a man aged 50 or older who received an inactivated influenza vaccine. This chain uses TRBV28 with TRBJ2-2, with 10 bases lining up with TRBD2. Here the CDR3 reads CASSLSASGRILGTGELFF. The CDR3 DNA reads TGTGCCAGCAGTTTATCAGCTAGCGGGAGAATTTTAGGCACCGGGGAGCTGTTTTTT.